The rows below give T cell receptor beta chains drawn from one sample of a study of shared clonotypes between healthy human individuals. Clones were read by immunoSEQ multiplex PCR, and TCRdb kept only the in-frame ones, dropping some. The profile covers 1,500,000 or so clones, with over 95% appearing a single time and 0.95% to 1.5% taken by the ten largest. Source material: naive CD4+ T cells sorted from blood. The receptors derive from a man aged 25-45 years in good health. Each CDR3 is given with its conserved first and last residue. The order of the fields is V gene, J gene, clone size, D gene, CDR3 DNA, CDR3 protein. D genes are given only for firm matches. Clone size appears in some rows only: once, few, many, or a class for an expanded clone.

>TRBV28|TRBJ2-1|-|TRBD2
TGTGCCAGCAAAGCGGGAGGGTCCTACAATGAGCAGTTCTTC
CASKAGGSYNEQFF
>TRBV10-3|TRBJ2-2|-|-
TGTGCCATCAGTGACCTTGACAACACCGGGGAGCTGTTTTTT
CAISDLDNTGELFF
>TRBV5-1|TRBJ2-6|-|TRBD1
TGCGCCAGCAGCTCGGGACAGTCTACTGGGGCCAACGTCCTGACTTTC
CASSSGQSTGANVLTF
>TRBV19|TRBJ1-5|-|-
TGTGCCAGTAGTATTCGGGTGCTTTCGGGCAATCAGCCCCAGCATTTT
CASSIRVLSGNQPQHF
>TRBV10-1|TRBJ2-7|-|-
TGCGCCAGCAGCCTACCGGGACGCCCATACGAGCAGTACTTC
CASSLPGRPYEQYF
>TRBV28|TRBJ2-1|-|TRBD2
TGTGCCACCAGAGGGCTAGCGGGGCACAATGAGCAGTTCTTC
CATRGLAGHNEQFF
>TRBV9|TRBJ1-3|-|-
TGTGCCAGCAGCCCCAACAGCGGGCCGGGAAACACCATATATTTT
CASSPNSGPGNTIYF
>TRBV11-2|TRBJ1-2|once|-
TGTGCCAGCAGTTTGAGGGCTAACTATGGCTACACCTTC
CASSLRANYGYTF
>TRBV30|TRBJ2-7|-|-
TGTGCCTGGAGTGTAGTACGGTACGAGCAGTACTTC
CAWSVVRYEQYF
>TRBV28|TRBJ2-3|-|-
TGTGCCAGCAGCTACACAAGTGCAGATACGCAGTATTTT
CASSYTSADTQYF
>TRBV27|TRBJ2-1|-|TRBD2
TGTGCCAGCAGGCCTCGGGGGACTAGCGGATACAATGAGCAGTTCTTC
CASRPRGTSGYNEQFF
>TRBV28|TRBJ2-3|-|-
TGTGCCACCCTCCTTGGGGATACGCAGTATTTT
CATLLGDTQYF
>TRBV7-8|TRBJ1-2|-|TRBD1
TGTGCCAGCAGCTTCGATCGACAGGGAAAAGGTGGCTACACCTTC
CASSFDRQGKGGYTF
>TRBV5-1|TRBJ2-4|-|TRBD2
TGCGCCAGCAGCTCGGGACTAGCGGGTCTAGGGAACATTCAGTACTTC
CASSSGLAGLGNIQYF
>TRBV28|TRBJ2-7|-|TRBD1
TGTGCCAGCAATTACTTGACCGGGACAGGGGGCTACGAGCAGTACTTC
CASNYLTGTGGYEQYF
>TRBV7-2|TRBJ2-1|-|TRBD2
TGTGCCAGCAGCGAAACTAGCGGCGCCTACAATGAGCAGTTCTTC
CASSETSGAYNEQFF
>TRBV28|TRBJ1-5|-|-
TGTGCCAGCAGCCTAGACAGATATCAGCCCCAGCATTTT
CASSLDRYQPQHF
>TRBV5-4|TRBJ2-6|-|-
TGTGCCAGCAGCCTAAAAAAAGCTGGGGCCAACGTCCTGACTTTC
CASSLKKAGANVLTF
>TRBV6-5|TRBJ2-3|-|TRBD2
TGTGCCAGCAGTTACTTGGCGGGAGGGCGTGTAGATACGCAGTATTTT
CASSYLAGGRVDTQYF
>TRBV4-3|TRBJ1-4|-|TRBD1
TGCGCCAGCAGTCAAGATTGGGACAGGGGTGAAAAACTGTTTTTT
CASSQDWDRGEKLFF
>TRBV27|TRBJ2-1|-|-
TGTGCCAGCAGTTTAGCCCCGGACATCTACAATGAGCAGTTCTTC
CASSLAPDIYNEQFF
>TRBV7-9|TRBJ2-2|-|-
TGTGCCAGCAGCTTTATAGTGGCCGGGGAGCTGTTTTTT
CASSFIVAGELFF
>TRBV15|TRBJ1-4|-|-
TGTGCCACCAGCAGAGATCCTGGGGATCACGAAAAACTGTTTTTT
CATSRDPGDHEKLFF
>TRBV2|TRBJ2-1|-|-
TGTGCCAGCGATGAGACTGGTGGGGACTACAATGAGCAGTTCTTC
CASDETGGDYNEQFF
>TRBV9|TRBJ1-4|-|TRBD1
TGTGCCAGCAACTCGGACAGGGGCGAAAAACTGTTTTTT
CASNSDRGEKLFF
>TRBV5-4|TRBJ2-7|-|TRBD1
TGTGCCACAGGGACAGGGCCCTCCTACGAGCAGTACTTC
CATGTGPSYEQYF
>TRBV28|TRBJ2-7|-|-
TGTGCCAGCAGGGGAATCGGCGAGCAGTACTTC
CASRGIGEQYF
>TRBV7-3|TRBJ2-1|-|TRBD2
TGTGCCAGCAGCTTAAATAGCGGGAGGGCCTACAATGAGCAGTTCTTC
CASSLNSGRAYNEQFF
>TRBV5-4|TRBJ2-7|-|-
TGTGCCAGCAGCTTGCCCTCCCAGGGGGGGTACGAGCAGTACTTC
CASSLPSQGGYEQYF
>TRBV5-1|TRBJ2-6|-|-
TGCGCCAGCAGCCCGGACACTTCAGTGATTGGGGCCAACGTCCTGACTTTC
CASSPDTSVIGANVLTF
>TRBV27|TRBJ2-7|-|-
TGTGCCAGCAGTTCGACCTCCATTTTAGAGCAGTACTTC
CASSSTSILEQYF
>TRBV2|TRBJ1-1|-|-
TGTGCCAGCAAGCGAGGCACCCCAAGAACTGAAGCTTTCTTT
CASKRGTPRTEAFF
>TRBV28|TRBJ2-5|-|-
TGTGCCAGCAGTTTATTAGCAGGGGGGCTAGAAGAGACCCAGTACTTC
CASSLLAGGLEETQYF